These 15 T cell receptor beta chains were sequenced from one sample in a study of blood T cell repertoires in COVID-19. Libraries were prepared by immunoSEQ multiplex PCR; TCRdb keeps only in-frame clonotypes and omits some of them. The sample carries tens of thousands of clones, roughly 87% recorded once. Sample: peripheral blood. Receptor source: a woman aged 80 or older with acute or convalescent COVID-19.

The chain carries TRBV27 and TRBJ1-1, with 10 bases matching TRBD1. The CDR3 has 15 amino acids. The V segment lost 7 bases and the J segment 4 bases; nucleotides outside the gene matches: 9. Germline V CDR1 and CDR2: MNHEY, SMNVEV (reference sequence). CDR3 nucleotide sequence: TGTGCCAGCATTTTTCTGGGACAGGGGTTCACTGAAGCTTTCTTT. Translated, it gives CASIFLGQGFTEAFF.

This chain connects TRBV4-3 to TRBJ2-1; 13 nucleotides line up with TRBD2. CDR1 is LGHNA, CDR2 YSLEER, per germline. CDR3 length: 15 residues. With V trimmed by 5 bases and J by 8 bases, 6 bases remained unmatched. The CDR3 DNA sequence: TGCGCCAGCAGCTCAGGACTAGCGGGAGTTTATGAGCAGTTCTTC. This gives the protein CASSSGLAGVYEQFF.

With regard to this clone: A junction end diverges from the germline sequence, so it may reflect a read error. The rearrangement joins TRBV5-6 to TRBJ2-5; no clear D. Per germline, CDR1 SGHDT and CDR2 YYEEEE. The CDR3 sequence is 17 residues long. The CDR3 here is CASSSQLASKNKEAQYF. DNA of the CDR3: TGTGCCAGCAGCTCGCAACTTGCGTCAAAAAATAAAGAGGCCCAGTACTTC.

This clone has only a few counts. The chain joins TRBV28 to TRBJ2-1; 10 bases are a match to TRBD2. This CDR3 comprises 21 residues. Germline CDR1 MDHEN, CDR2 SYDVKM. The V and J ends lost 3 bases and 3 bases, in that order; junction bases with no gene match: 20. As DNA, the CDR3 is TGTGCCAGCAGTTTCCCGTCCCGGGGTGTTAGCGGGAGGACAGACTACAATGAGCAGTTCTTC. Residues: CASSFPSRGVSGRTDYNEQFF.

The V and J genes are TRBV6-5 and TRBJ1-4, with D perhaps TRBD1 (5 bases). CDR1 and CDR2 (germline): MNHEY, SVGAGI. The CDR3 totals 14 residues. V gave up 5 bases and J gave up 4 bases, with 11 bases separating them. In nucleotides, the CDR3 is TGTGCCAGCAGTCTATGGGGGGGTAATGAAAAACTGTTTTTT. This codes for CASSLWGGNEKLFF.

The chain has TRBV7-2 and TRBJ2-7; D is unresolved. The CDR3 is made up of 15 amino acids. Germline V lookup: CDR1 SGHTA, CDR2 FQGNSA. Trimming removed 1 base from V and 0 bases from J, with 10 bases in between. The CDR3 protein is CASSLVFGSSYEQYF. CDR3 nucleotide sequence: TGTGCCAGCAGCTTAGTTTTCGGTAGCTCCTACGAGCAGTACTTC.

V is TRBV7-8 and J is TRBJ2-5; TRBD1 is a possible D gene (5 bases). This CDR3 has 14 amino acids. V was shortened by 2 bases and J by 1 base, with 8 bases between the two germline ends. CDR1 and CDR2 from the germline V gene are SGHVS and FQNEAQ. The CDR3 coding sequence is TGTGCCAGCAGCTTAATCAGGGTCCAAGAGACCCAGTACTTC. This sequence encodes CASSLIRVQETQYF.

This clone was counted a single time. This chain connects TRBV28 to TRBJ2-4; 7 positions agree with TRBD1. Germline V CDR1 and CDR2: MDHEN, SYDVKM. With V trimmed by 4 bases and J by 5 bases, 5 bases remained unmatched. The CDR3 is made up of 14 amino acids. The CDR3 nucleotides read TGTGCCAGCAGTTCCGACAGGGCCCAAAACATTCAGTACTTC. It specifies CASSSDRAQNIQYF. The full variable domain, its missing parts supplied by reference TRBV28 and TRBJ2-4, is DVKVTQSSRYLVKRTGEKVFLECVQDMDHENMFWYRQDPGLGLRLIYFSYDVKMKEKGDIPEGYSVSREKKERFSLILESASTNQTSMYLCASSSDRAQNIQYFGAGTRLSVL.

V is TRBV5-4 and J is TRBJ2-5; 10 bases map to TRBD2. Per the germline V gene, CDR1 is SGHNT and CDR2 is YYREEE (reference sequence). CDR3 length: 16 residues. V was clipped by 2 bases and J by 0 bases; unmatched bases: 4. CDR3 residues: CASSLYSGGHQETQYF. Here the CDR3 DNA reads TGTGCCAGCAGCTTATATAGCGGGGGGCACCAAGAGACCCAGTACTTC.

This chain connects TRBV7-6 to TRBJ2-7; 10 nucleotides align to TRBD2. Looked up from germline, CDR1 is SGHVS and CDR2 is FNYEAQ. The CDR3 has 16 amino acids. V lost 0 bases and J lost 5; bases outside the gene matches: 7. CDR3 in DNA: TGTGCCAGCAGCTTAGCGGCTAGCGGGAGTATCAACGAGCAGTACTTC. Its translation is CASSLAASGSINEQYF.

The chain recombines TRBV7-9 with TRBJ2-1, with a weak D call TRBD2 (6 bases). Germline CDR1 SEHNR, CDR2 FQNEAQ (reference sequence). The CDR3 spans 15 residues. The V end was cut by 5 bases, the J end by 2 bases, with 13 bases between. The CDR3 nucleotides are TGTGCCAGCAGCCAAGGGTCGGGGGCCTACAATGAGCAGTTCTTC. Protein product: CASSQGSGAYNEQFF.

The chain carries TRBV5-1 and TRBJ2-7, with D tentatively TRBD1 (5 bases). V was trimmed by 2 bases and J by 3 bases, leaving 12 bases between them. CDR1 is SGHRS and CDR2 is YFSETQ in the germline V gene. The CDR3 loop spans 14 amino acids. The CDR3 is CASSLQALDYEQYF. CDR3 nucleotides: TGCGCCAGCAGCTTACAGGCCCTTGACTACGAGCAGTACTTC. The full variable domain, in which reference TRBV5-1 and TRBJ2-7 provide the parts outside the CDR3, is KAGVTQTPRYLIKTRGQQVTLSCSPISGHRSVSWYQQTPGQGLQFLFEYFSETQRNKGNFPGRFSGRQFSNSRSEMNVSTLELGDSALYLCASSLQALDYEQYFGPGTRLTVT.

The chain has TRBV4-1 and TRBJ1-3, with a tentative D call TRBD1 (6 bases). The CDR3 sequence is 15 residues long. Germline loops: CDR1 MGHRA, CDR2 YSYEKL. V lost 3 bases and J lost 0, with 9 bases in between. In DNA, the CDR3 is TGCGCCAGCAGCCAGCCGACAGGCTCTGGAAACACCATATATTTT. This sequence encodes CASSQPTGSGNTIYF.

This sequence joins TRBV5-4 and TRBJ2-5, with 11 bases aligning to TRBD1. Looked up from germline, CDR1 is SGHNT and CDR2 is YYREEE (reference sequence). V gave up 3 bases and J gave up 5 bases; unmatched junction bases: 9. The CDR3 sequence is 16 residues long. The CDR3 is CASSSIRTGGGETQYF. In nucleotides, the CDR3 is TGTGCCAGCAGCTCGATCCGGACAGGGGGCGGGGAGACCCAGTACTTC.

V gene TRBV10-3 combines with J gene TRBJ2-1; D ambiguous. The ends were cut back, 4 bases at V and 6 bases at J, with 7 bases in the middle. The CDR3 loop spans 12 amino acids. Looked up from germline, CDR1 is ENHRY and CDR2 is SYGVKD. The DNA of the CDR3 is TGTGCCATCAGTGGCCAGTCCAATGAGCAGTTCTTC. Its translation: CAISGQSNEQFF.